The 7 T cell receptor beta chains presented below share a single source sample, sequenced in a study of blood T cell repertoires in COVID-19. Data came from immunoSEQ multiplex PCR; TCRdb stores just in-frame clones and leaves some out. The repertoire holds 40,000 to 60,000 clones, approximately 85% seen once, with 12% to 15% in the top ten. Sequences were obtained from peripheral blood. The receptors were gathered from a human donor in a cohort sampled during active COVID-19.

The chain carries TRBV7-2 and TRBJ1-2; the match to TRBD1 covers 10 bases. The CDR3 covers 15 residues. V trimming: 5 bases; J trimming: 4 bases; junction bases outside the gene matches: 7. Germline-derived CDR1 and CDR2 are SGHTA and FQGNSA. The CDR3 DNA sequence: TGTGCCAGCAGCGACGACAGGGGGCGGGTCTATGGCTACACCTTC. Its translation: CASSDDRGRVYGYTF.

The chain is built from TRBV24-1 and TRBJ2-1; tentatively, D is TRBD1 (6 bases). Germline CDR1 reads KGHDR; CDR2 reads SFDVKD. The CDR3 has 15 amino acids. V was trimmed by 2 bases and J by 5 bases, leaving 12 bases between them. The CDR3 spells CATSDSWGTNNEQFF. The CDR3 DNA is TGTGCCACCAGTGATTCGTGGGGGACAAACAATGAGCAGTTCTTC.

The table lists this clone with a count of one. The chain uses TRBV27 and TRBJ1-5; D remains ambiguous. CDR3 size: 15 residues. Between the trimmed V and J ends, which lost 3 bases and 0 bases, there was a span of 9 bases. Germline lookup yields CDR1 MNHEY and CDR2 SMNVEV (reference sequence). CDR3 sequence (DNA): TGTGCCAGCAGTTTCGGGGTCAATAGCAATCAGCCCCAGCATTTT. It codes for CASSFGVNSNQPQHF.

This clone is medium-sized by share. V is TRBV4-3 and J is TRBJ1-5; D might be TRBD1 (6 bases). CDR1 and CDR2 from the germline V gene are LGHNA and YSLEER. V was shortened by 1 base and J by 7 bases, with 14 bases between the two germline ends. CDR3 length equals 15 residues. CDR3 loop: CASSQVAQGNQPQHF. CDR3 DNA sequence: TGCGCCAGCAGCCAAGTGGCCCAGGGGAACCAGCCCCAGCATTTT.

Here the CDR3 reads CASSRSDNSGNTIYF. The CDR3 DNA follows: TGTGCCAGTAGTCGGTCTGATAACTCTGGAAACACCATATATTTT. The chain carries TRBV19 and TRBJ1-3; D gene ambiguous. The CDR3 spans 15 residues. CDR1 LNHDA and CDR2 SQIVND come from the germline V gene (reference sequence). V lost 5 bases to trimming and J lost 0 bases, with 11 bases between them.

This chain connects TRBV7-3 to TRBJ2-2; 7 bases align to TRBD2. With 2 bases clipped from V and 4 bases from J, the junction kept 7 bases outside the gene matches. Germline CDR1 reads SGHTA; CDR2 reads FQGTGA. The CDR3 extends over 16 amino acids. The CDR3 DNA follows: TGTGCCAGCAGCTTAGAGGCGGGAGTATCCACCGGGGAGCTGTTTTTT. As protein: CASSLEAGVSTGELFF.

The rearrangement joins TRBV30 to TRBJ1-2; no reliable D call. CDR3 length: 12 residues. Trimming pared 2 bases from V and 7 bases from J, leaving 11 bases between. Germline CDR1 and CDR2: GTSNPN and SVGIG (reference sequence). The CDR3 DNA is TGTGCCTGGAGTAAGTCGCGTGGTGGCTACACCTTC. Amino acid sequence: CAWSKSRGGYTF.